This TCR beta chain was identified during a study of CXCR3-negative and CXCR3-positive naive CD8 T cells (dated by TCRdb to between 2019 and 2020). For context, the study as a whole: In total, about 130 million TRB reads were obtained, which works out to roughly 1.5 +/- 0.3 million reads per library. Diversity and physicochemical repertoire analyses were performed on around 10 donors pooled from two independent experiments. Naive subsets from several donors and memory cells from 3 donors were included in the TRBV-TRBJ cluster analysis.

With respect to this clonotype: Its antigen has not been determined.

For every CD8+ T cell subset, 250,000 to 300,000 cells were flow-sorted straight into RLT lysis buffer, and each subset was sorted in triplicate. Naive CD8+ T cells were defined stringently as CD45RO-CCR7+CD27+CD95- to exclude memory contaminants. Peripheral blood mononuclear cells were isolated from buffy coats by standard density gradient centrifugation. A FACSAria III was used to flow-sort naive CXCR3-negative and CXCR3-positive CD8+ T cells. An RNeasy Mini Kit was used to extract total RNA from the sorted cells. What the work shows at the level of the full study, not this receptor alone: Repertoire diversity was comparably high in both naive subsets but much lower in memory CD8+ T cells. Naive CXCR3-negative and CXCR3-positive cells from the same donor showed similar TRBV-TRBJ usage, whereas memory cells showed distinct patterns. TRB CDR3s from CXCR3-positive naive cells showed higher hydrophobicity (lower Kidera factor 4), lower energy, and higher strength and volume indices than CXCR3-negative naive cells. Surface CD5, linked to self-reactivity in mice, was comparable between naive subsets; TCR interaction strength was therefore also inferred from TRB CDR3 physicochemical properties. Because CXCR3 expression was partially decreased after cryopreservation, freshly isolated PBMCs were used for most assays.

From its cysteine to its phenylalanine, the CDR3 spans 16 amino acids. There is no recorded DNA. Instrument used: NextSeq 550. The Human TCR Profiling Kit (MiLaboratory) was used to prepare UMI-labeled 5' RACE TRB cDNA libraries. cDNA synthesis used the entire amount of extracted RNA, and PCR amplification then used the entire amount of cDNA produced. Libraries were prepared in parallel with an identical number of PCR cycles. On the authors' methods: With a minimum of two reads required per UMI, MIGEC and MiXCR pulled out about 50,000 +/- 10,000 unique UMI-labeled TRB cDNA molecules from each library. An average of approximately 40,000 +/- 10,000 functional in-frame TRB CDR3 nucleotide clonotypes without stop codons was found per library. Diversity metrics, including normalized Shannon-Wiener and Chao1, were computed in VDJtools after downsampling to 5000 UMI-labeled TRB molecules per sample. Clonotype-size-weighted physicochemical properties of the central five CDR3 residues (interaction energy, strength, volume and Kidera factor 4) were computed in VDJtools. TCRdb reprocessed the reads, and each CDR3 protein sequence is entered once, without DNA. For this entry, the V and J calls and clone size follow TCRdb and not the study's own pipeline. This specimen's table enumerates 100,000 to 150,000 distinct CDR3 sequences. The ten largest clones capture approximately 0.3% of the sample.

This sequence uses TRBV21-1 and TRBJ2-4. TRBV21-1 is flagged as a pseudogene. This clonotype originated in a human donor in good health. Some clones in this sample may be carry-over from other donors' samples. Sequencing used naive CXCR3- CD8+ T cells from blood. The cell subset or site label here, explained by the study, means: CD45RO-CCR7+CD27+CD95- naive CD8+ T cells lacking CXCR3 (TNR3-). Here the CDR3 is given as CASSPLRGYAKNIQYF.